This TCR beta chain was retrieved from a study of human T cells and chemical hapten exposure. Germline CDR1 SEHNR, CDR2 FQNEAQ (reference sequence). V lost 3 bases and J lost 4, with 12 bases in between. The CDR3 length is 14 residues. It was unfractionated whole blood from which total RNA was extracted. In TCRdb, the 5' RACE reads were re-called with MiXCR into one record per CDR3 protein. The sample records approximately 140,000 distinct CDR3 sequences, about 4% being singletons. At least ten counts were recorded for this clonotype. The TCR comes from a female donor in good health. V is TRBV7-9 and J is TRBJ1-1; no clear D gene. The CDR3: CASSFEGSGTEAFF. CDR3 DNA: TGTGCCAGCAGCTTCGAGGGTTCGGGCACTGAAGCTTTCTTT.